The 26 T cell receptor beta chains reported below all come from one sample, sequenced in a study of T cells after yellow fever vaccination. TCRdb reanalysed the 5' RACE reads using MiXCR and keeps one entry per CDR3 protein. The data contain 200,000 to 250,000 distinct CDR3 sequences, 3% to 3.5% of them singletons. Specimen: CD4+ T cells sorted from PBMCs, collected 10 days after the yellow fever booster vaccination. The receptors stem from a young man who received the YFV17D yellow fever vaccine.

V gene TRBV12-3 or TRBV12-4 combines with J gene TRBJ2-4; D ambiguous. V lost 4 bases to trimming and J lost 0 bases, with 13 bases between them. This CDR3 is 16 amino acids long. The DNA of the CDR3 is TGTGCCAGCAGTTCGACCGATTCCCAAGCCAAAAACATTCAGTACTTC. Encoded protein: CASSSTDSQAKNIQYF.

This chain uses TRBV28 with TRBJ2-1; possible D gene TRBD2, 5 bases. The CDR3 is made up of 12 amino acids. Germline lookup yields CDR1 MDHEN and CDR2 SYDVKM. The V and J ends lost 7 bases and 9 bases respectively, with 13 bases between them. DNA for the CDR3: TGTGCCAGCATGAGGGTGCCGGGTGAGCAGTTCTTC. Protein product: CASMRVPGEQFF.

This clonotype was seen at least ten times. The chain employs TRBV4-1 and TRBJ1-5, with unresolved D. This CDR3 is 15 amino acids long. V was shortened by 2 bases and J by 1 base, with 9 bases between the two germline ends. Germline assignment: CDR1 MGHRA and CDR2 YSYEKL. This CDR3 reads CASSQNPGSNQPQHF. The CDR3 nucleotides read TGCGCCAGCAGCCAAAACCCCGGCAGCAATCAGCCCCAGCATTTT.

The genes are TRBV7-2 and TRBJ2-1; 7 bases are a match to TRBD1. This CDR3 is built from 16 residues. CDR1 is SGHTA, CDR2 FQGNSA, per germline. Germline trimming cut 5 bases from V and 4 bases from J; bases unmatched to any gene: 11. In DNA form, the CDR3 reads TGTGCCAGCAGCACACAGTTCTCAGGGGGATACAATGAGCAGTTCTTC. This gives the protein CASSTQFSGGYNEQFF.

This clonotype has a count of ten or more. This chain links TRBV5-6 with TRBJ2-2, with D possibly being TRBD1 or TRBD2 (5 bases each). Trimming removed 5 bases from V and 5 bases from J, with 16 bases in between. The length of the CDR3 is 15 residues. CDR1 and CDR2 from the germline V gene are SGHDT and YYEEEE. CDR3 in amino acids: CASRSGGVRTGELFF. CDR3 nucleotide sequence: TGTGCCAGCAGAAGTGGGGGTGTAAGGACCGGGGAGCTGTTTTTT.

This clonotype was observed a handful of times. This chain's CDR3 is CASSDRYQETQYF. DNA for the CDR3: TGTGCCAGCAGCGATAGGTACCAAGAGACCCAGTACTTC. The J gene is TRBJ2-5, the V gene TRBV7-6; D is unresolved. The CDR3 runs 13 residues. V was trimmed by 5 bases and J by 0 bases, leaving 7 bases between them. Germline V gene lookup returns CDR1 SGHVS and CDR2 FNYEAQ.

Many counts were recorded for this clonotype. The rearrangement uses TRBV7-2 and TRBJ2-5; 7 positions match TRBD2. Per the germline V gene, CDR1 is SGHTA and CDR2 is FQGNSA. J lost 3 bases, V lost 5 bases, and 6 bases had no gene match. The CDR3 is 14 residues long. The CDR3 region has the DNA TGTGCCAGCAGCCCGCAGCGGGGCGAAGAGACCCAGTACTTC. Translating gives CASSPQRGEETQYF. Full variable domain (outside the CDR3, taken from reference TRBV7-2 and TRBJ2-5): GAGVSQSPSNKVTEKGKDVELRCDPISGHTALYWYRQSLGQGLEFLIYFQGNSAPDKSGLPSDRFSAERTGGSVSTLTIQRTQQEDSAVYLCASSPQRGEETQYFGPGTRLLVL.

This chain joins TRBV20-1 and TRBJ2-3, with 14 bases identical to TRBD2. Germline loops: CDR1 DFQATT, CDR2 SNEGSKA (reference sequence). The CDR3 totals 16 residues. V was pared by 3 bases and J by 3 bases, with 5 bases of the junction left unmatched. Here the CDR3 reads CSARLTSGGATDTQYF. The CDR3 nucleotides are TGCAGTGCTAGGCTGACTAGCGGGGGGGCTACAGATACGCAGTATTTT.

The chain couples TRBV7-9 to TRBJ1-2; D not resolved. CDR1 and CDR2 (germline): SEHNR, FQNEAQ (reference sequence). The CDR3 sequence is 13 residues long. Deletions cut 7 bases from V and 4 bases from J, with 13 bases between. In nucleotides, the CDR3 is TGTGCCAGCACCTCAACGAGCATCTATGGCTACACCTTC. Its protein is CASTSTSIYGYTF.

This clonotype was observed a few times. The chain uses TRBV24-1 and TRBJ2-5, with TRBD1 matching over 7 bases. V lost 3 bases, J lost 5 bases, and 8 bases stayed unmatched. The CDR3 covers 15 residues. Germline values: CDR1 KGHDR, CDR2 SFDVKD. The CDR3 DNA is TGTGCCACCAGTGATCCACAGGGGACGGGGGAGACCCAGTACTTC. Amino acid sequence: CATSDPQGTGETQYF.

This clonotype has at least ten counts. The rearrangement joins TRBV5-1 to TRBJ2-5; no firm D call. The V end was cut by 4 bases, the J end by 1 base, with 11 bases between. The germline V gene has CDR1 SGHRS and CDR2 YFSETQ. The CDR3 has 14 amino acids. Here the CDR3 DNA reads TGCGCCAGCAGCCCTCGACGGAGCCAAGAGACCCAGTACTTC. It is translated as CASSPRRSQETQYF.

This clonotype was detected only a few times. The chain employs TRBV4-2 and TRBJ2-3; D might be TRBD1 or TRBD2, each matching 7 bases. From germline, CDR1 is LGHNA and CDR2 YNFKEQ. The CDR3 sequence is 18 residues long. V was shortened by 0 bases and J by 1 base, with 17 bases between the two germline ends. The DNA of the CDR3 is TGTGCCAGCAGCCAAGATAGGGGGCGGGGGAAACGCACAGATACGCAGTATTTT. Translated: CASSQDRGRGKRTDTQYF.

In this sample, this clonotype turned up once. Being one base from a much bigger clone, this may be a read error. The rearrangement joins TRBV3-1 to TRBJ2-7; 10 positions match TRBD2. From germline, CDR1 is LGHDT and CDR2 YNNKEL (reference sequence). The CDR3 runs 16 residues. The chain's CDR3 is CASSRTGTSVSCEQYV. The CDR3 DNA is TGTGCCAGCAGCCGAACCGGGACTAGCGTTTCCTGCGAGCAGTACGTC.

The V and J genes are TRBV19 and TRBJ1-5; TRBD1 is a possible D gene (5 bases). With 3 bases removed from V and 3 bases from J, the gap between germline ends came to 18 bases. Germline CDR1 LNHDA, CDR2 SQIVND (reference sequence). The CDR3 is made up of 17 amino acids. The CDR3 DNA is TGTGCCAGTAGTATGGGGCCGACGACCAGGCACAATCAGCCCCAGCATTTT. Translated, it gives CASSMGPTTRHNQPQHF.

The rearrangement uses TRBV20-1 and TRBJ2-5; 10 bases fit TRBD2. Germline CDR1 DFQATT, CDR2 SNEGSKA (reference sequence). V lost 6 bases to trimming and J lost 0 bases; unmatched junction nucleotides: 4. This CDR3 contains 14 residues. This chain's CDR3 is CSALAGGYQETQYF. The CDR3 nucleotides read TGCAGTGCGTTAGCGGGGGGTTACCAAGAGACCCAGTACTTC.

This clonotype appeared many times. V and J are TRBV5-1 and TRBJ2-2, with a possible D match to TRBD2 (7 bases). This CDR3 is built from 14 residues. Per germline, CDR1 SGHRS and CDR2 YFSETQ. Here the CDR3 DNA reads TGCGCTACCGGCGGGGGCCCCCCGATCGGGGAGCTGTTTTTT. Its translation: CATGGGPPIGELFF.

This sequence joins TRBV6-1 and TRBJ2-3; 8 bases map to TRBD2. V lost 7 bases to trimming and J lost 2 bases; unmatched junction nucleotides: 8. The CDR3 is made up of 15 amino acids. Germline assignment: CDR1 MNHNS and CDR2 SASEGT. This chain's CDR3 is CASKSGGPNTDTQYF. The DNA for the CDR3 is TGTGCCAGCAAGAGCGGGGGCCCGAACACAGATACGCAGTATTTT.

The V and J genes are TRBV5-1 and TRBJ1-3, with a weak D call TRBD1 (5 bases). V was clipped by 4 bases and J by 0 bases, with 14 bases between them. This CDR3 contains 16 residues. Germline V CDR1 and CDR2: SGHRS, YFSETQ. The CDR3 DNA sequence: TGCGCCAGCAGCCCCGGGACTGGAGTCTCTGGAAACACCATATATTTT. This encodes CASSPGTGVSGNTIYF.

This clonotype has a single count. The chain combines TRBV5-1 with TRBJ2-3; 7 nucleotides align to TRBD1. V lost 3 bases to trimming and J lost 11 bases; unmatched junction nucleotides: 12. The germline V gene encodes CDR1 SGHRS and CDR2 YFSETQ. This CDR3 is 14 amino acids long. The CDR3 sequence is CASSSGQAAFVQYF. The CDR3 DNA follows: TGCGCCAGCAGCTCCGGACAGGCGGCTTTCGTGCAGTATTTT.

This clonotype was detected many times. The chain couples TRBV4-3 to TRBJ2-5; 8 bases line up with TRBD2. Germline V gene lookup returns CDR1 LGHNA and CDR2 YSLEER. The CDR3 is 14 amino acids. Losses at the gene ends were 5 bases for V and 4 bases for J; bases not matched to a gene: 6. The DNA for the CDR3 is TGCGCCAGCAGCGATTGGACTAGCTCAGAGACCCAGTACTTC. Residues: CASSDWTSSETQYF.

This clonotype showed up just a few times. V and J are TRBV20-1 and TRBJ2-1; D might be TRBD2 (6 bases). V lost 5 bases to trimming and J lost 5 bases, with 16 bases between them. The V gene's germline CDR1 is DFQATT and CDR2 SNEGSKA (reference sequence). The CDR3 is made up of 14 amino acids. This CDR3 reads CSAPEFRTNNEQFF. In nucleotides, the CDR3 is TGCAGTGCTCCGGAGTTCCGGACTAACAATGAGCAGTTCTTC.

The table lists this clonotype with many counts. The chain joins TRBV4-3 to TRBJ2-1, with TRBD2 identical over 9 bases. Trimming cost V 4 bases and J 4 bases; bases outside gene matches: 11. The CDR3 loop spans 17 amino acids. CDR1 and CDR2 from the germline V gene are LGHNA and YSLEER. The CDR3 spells CASSPGFERGDYNEQFF. As DNA, the CDR3 is TGCGCCAGCAGCCCCGGGTTCGAGCGGGGGGATTACAATGAGCAGTTCTTC.

This chain uses TRBV28 with TRBJ2-7, with 8 bases matching TRBD2. The CDR3 extends over 15 amino acids. V dropped 6 bases and J dropped 0; count of bases not matched to a gene: 7. Germline CDR1 and CDR2: MDHEN and SYDVKM. The CDR3 region is CASSEAGASSYEQYV. The CDR3 DNA reads as TGTGCCAGCAGCGAAGCGGGGGCTAGCTCCTACGAGCAGTACGTC.

This clonotype was seen repeatedly, ten times or more. The CDR3 is CASRPGQETQYF. DNA for the CDR3: TGTGCCAGCAGACCGGGGCAAGAGACCCAGTACTTC. The J gene is TRBJ2-5, the V gene TRBV25-1, with D perhaps matching TRBD2 (5 bases). The V end was cut by 6 bases, the J end by 2 bases, with 7 bases between. CDR1 MGHDK and CDR2 SYGVNS come from the germline V gene. The CDR3 is 12 residues long.

This clonotype showed up many times. The chain carries TRBV29-1 and TRBJ2-3; TRBD2 aligns across 7 bases. The germline V gene has CDR1 SQVTM and CDR2 ANQGSEA. V dropped 4 bases and J dropped 0; count of bases not matched to a gene: 13. The CDR3 is 17 residues long. In nucleotides, the CDR3 is TGCAGCGTTGTGAGAGGCGGGGGTCGCCCAAGCACAGATACGCAGTATTTT. Protein sequence: CSVVRGGGRPSTDTQYF.

The rearrangement links TRBV10-3 to TRBJ2-1; tentatively, D is TRBD2 (6 bases). The CDR3 has 17 amino acids. Between the trimmed V and J ends, which lost 6 bases and 10 bases, there was a span of 28 bases. Germline V gives CDR1 ENHRY, CDR2 SYGVKD. This CDR3 is CAISTLGRGSMVGEQFF. The CDR3, as DNA: TGTGCCATCAGCACCCTGGGGCGGGGCAGCATGGTGGGGGAGCAGTTCTTC.